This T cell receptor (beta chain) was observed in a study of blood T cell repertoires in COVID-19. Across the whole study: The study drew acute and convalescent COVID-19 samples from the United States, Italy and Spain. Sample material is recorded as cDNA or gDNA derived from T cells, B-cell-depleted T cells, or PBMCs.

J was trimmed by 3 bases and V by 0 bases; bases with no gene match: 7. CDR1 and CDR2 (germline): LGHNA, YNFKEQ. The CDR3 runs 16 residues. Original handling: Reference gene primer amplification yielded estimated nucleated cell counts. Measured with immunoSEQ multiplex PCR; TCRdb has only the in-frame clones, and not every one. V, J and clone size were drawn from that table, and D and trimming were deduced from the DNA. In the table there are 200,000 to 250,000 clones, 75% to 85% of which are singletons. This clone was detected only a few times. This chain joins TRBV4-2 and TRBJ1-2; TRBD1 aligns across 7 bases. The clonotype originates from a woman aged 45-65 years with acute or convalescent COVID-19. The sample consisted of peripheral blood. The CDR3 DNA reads TGTGCCAGCAGCCAAGATGCCGGGACAGCGTACTATGGCTACACCTTC. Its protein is CASSQDAGTAYYGYTF.